Each of the 21 T cell receptor beta chains below was sequenced from the same sample in a study of blood T cell repertoires in COVID-19 (dated by TCRdb to about 2020). Libraries were built with the immunoSEQ multiplex PCR assay. The table comes from immuneACCESS by way of TCRdb, which keeps in-frame sequences with V and J called. Part of the clones is missing from these tables; in studies checked, under half for an unresolved V gene and the rest for unknown reasons. This sample is represented by 200,000 to 300,000 clones; approximately 86% of them were singletons. The ten most abundant clones make up approximately 2.5% of the sample. The sample consisted of PBMCs or T cells enriched from blood (not recorded which). The receptor set was obtained from a woman aged 18-30 years who had recovered from COVID-19.

V and J are TRBV7-2 and TRBJ2-5; D perhaps matches TRBD1 (5 bases). Per the germline V gene, CDR1 is SGHTA and CDR2 is FQGNSA. V was shortened by 1 base and J by 5 bases, with 17 bases between the two germline ends. The CDR3 is 16 amino acids. The CDR3 loop is CASSLVRARSGETQYF. In nucleotides, the CDR3 is TGTGCCAGCAGCTTAGTCAGGGCGCGCTCTGGGGAGACCCAGTACTTC.

The chain is built from TRBV15 and TRBJ1-1, with D hard to call. Germline V CDR1 and CDR2: LNHNV, YYDKDF (reference sequence). This CDR3 is built from 17 residues. V was pared by 2 bases and J by 5 bases, with 21 bases between. The CDR3 DNA follows: TGTGCCACCAGCAGATACAGATCGTCAGGCCAAACTACTGAAGCTTTCTTT. Translation: CATSRYRSSGQTTEAFF.

The CDR3 DNA follows: TGTGCCAGCTCACCGGAGCGGGGACTCTACGAGCAGTACTTC. Residues: CASSPERGLYEQYF. This rearrangement joins TRBV18 to TRBJ2-7; TRBD2 matches 7 bases. Germline V CDR1 and CDR2: KGHSH, LQKENI. The CDR3 extends over 14 amino acids. Trimming took 3 bases from V and 3 from J; bases not matched to a gene: 5.

The chain recombines TRBV12-3 or TRBV12-4 with TRBJ1-2; D gene ambiguous. Trimming removed 6 bases from V and 5 bases from J, with 13 bases in between. The CDR3 extends over 13 amino acids. CDR3 DNA: TGTGCCAGCAGCTATACGAGGGATTATGGCTACACCTTC. This encodes CASSYTRDYGYTF.

V is TRBV7-9 and J is TRBJ2-5, with D unresolved. V lost 5 bases to trimming and J lost 4 bases, with 11 bases between them. In germline, CDR1 is SEHNR, CDR2 FQNEAQ (reference sequence). The CDR3 has 13 residues. CDR3: CASSPGSGETQYF. DNA for the CDR3: TGTGCCAGCAGCCCCGGCTCGGGAGAGACCCAGTACTTC. Combining the CDR3 with reference TRBV7-9 and TRBJ2-5 gives the whole variable domain DTGVSQNPRHKITKRGQNVTFRCDPISEHNRLYWYRQTLGQGPEFLTYFQNEAQLEKSRLLSDRFSAERPKGSFSTLEIQRTEQGDSAMYLCASSPGSGETQYFGPGTRLLVL.

CDR3 coding DNA: TGCGCCAGCAGCCAGGACAGGGAGGCCTACGAGCAGTACTTC. It encodes CASSQDREAYEQYF. The chain couples TRBV4-3 to TRBJ2-7; TRBD1 matches at 8 bases. Germline V gene lookup returns CDR1 LGHNA and CDR2 YSLEER. This CDR3 has 14 amino acids. J lost 2 bases, V lost 3 bases, and 3 bases had no gene match.

The CDR3 loop is CASRGEGAGSPLHF. The CDR3 DNA follows: TGTGCCAGCAGAGGAGAAGGGGCAGGGTCACCCCTCCACTTT. The chain employs TRBV6-4 and TRBJ1-6; maybe TRBD1 (5 bases). The CDR3 totals 14 residues. V dropped 6 bases and J dropped 10 bases, with 16 bases sitting between them. Germline lookup yields CDR1 MRHNA and CDR2 SNTAGT.

The DNA of the CDR3 is TGTGCCTGGAGCCATCAGGACACTGAAGCTTTCTTT. This codes for CAWSHQDTEAFF. V usage is TRBV30 and J usage is TRBJ1-1; D is undetermined. CDR3 length: 12 amino acids. V was cut by 3 bases and J by 3 bases, with 8 bases left in between. In germline, CDR1 is GTSNPN, CDR2 SVGIG (reference sequence).

This clone appeared once. This chain uses TRBV7-8 with TRBJ1-4; D is possibly TRBD1 (5 bases). The CDR3 sequence is 17 residues long. V lost 0 bases to trimming and J lost 7 bases, with 18 bases between them. Germline V gene lookup returns CDR1 SGHVS and CDR2 FQNEAQ. The DNA for the CDR3 is TGTGCCAGCAGCTTAGCAGATTTTCCAGGGATTTCTGAAAAACTGTTTTTT. Translated: CASSLADFPGISEKLFF.

The rearrangement links TRBV4-1 to TRBJ2-1; D is undetermined. CDR3 size: 15 residues. Germline lookup yields CDR1 MGHRA and CDR2 YSYEKL. V shed 5 bases and J shed 3 bases, with 14 bases lying between them. The CDR3 loop reads CASSSSTTYYNEQFF. In nucleotides, the CDR3 is TGCGCCAGCAGCTCCAGTACTACCTACTACAATGAGCAGTTCTTC.

This chain connects TRBV5-5 to TRBJ2-3; TRBD1 agrees at 7 bases. Germline V gene data show CDR1 as SGHKS and CDR2 as YYEKEE (reference sequence). Germline trimming cut 1 base from V and 2 bases from J; bases unmatched to any gene: 4. CDR3 length equals 15 residues. Here the CDR3 DNA reads TGTGCCAGCAGCTTGTATCAGGGGGACACAGATACGCAGTATTTT. This gives the protein CASSLYQGDTDTQYF. Complete variable domain (other parts from reference TRBV5-5 and TRBJ2-3): DAGVTQSPTHLIKTRGQQVTLRCSPISGHKSVSWYQQVLGQGPQFIFQYYEKEERGRGNFPDRFSARQFPNYSSELNVNALLLGDSALYLCASSLYQGDTDTQYFGPGTRLTVL.

This clone was observed a handful of times. The chain joins TRBV5-1 to TRBJ1-4, with 7 bases that match TRBD1. The CDR3 is made up of 15 amino acids. Germline V gene lookup returns CDR1 SGHRS and CDR2 YFSETQ. V was clipped by 3 bases and J by 7 bases; unmatched bases: 9. The CDR3 DNA reads as TGCGCCAGCAGCTCGAACAGGGGCGGTGGTGAAAAACTGTTTTTT. Translated, it gives CASSSNRGGGEKLFF.

This sequence joins TRBV30 and TRBJ1-2, with 7 bases aligning to TRBD1. The CDR3 is made up of 14 amino acids. The ends lost 0 bases at V and 4 bases at J; junction bases unmatched: 5. The germline V gene has CDR1 GTSNPN and CDR2 SVGIG (reference sequence). The CDR3 is CAWSVGPGGYGYTF. The CDR3 nucleotides read TGTGCCTGGAGTGTAGGGCCAGGGGGCTATGGCTACACCTTC.

This chain connects TRBV6-5 to TRBJ2-7, with D possibly matching TRBD1 (5 bases). Germline assignment: CDR1 MNHEY and CDR2 SVGAGI. CDR3 length equals 15 residues. V was trimmed by 5 bases and J by 4 bases, leaving 18 bases between them. In nucleotides, the CDR3 is TGTGCCAGCAGTACCCCTCGTGGGGCGGATTACGAGCAGTACTTC. Translation: CASSTPRGADYEQYF.

V and J are TRBV19 and TRBJ2-2; tentatively, D is TRBD1 (6 bases). The CDR3 is 17 amino acids. Deletions cut 1 base from V and 2 bases from J, with 14 bases between. Germline assignment: CDR1 LNHDA and CDR2 SQIVND (reference sequence). In DNA form, the CDR3 reads TGTGCCAGTAGTATAGGGGGGCCCGAGTTTAACACCGGGGAGCTGTTTTTT. The encoded protein is CASSIGGPEFNTGELFF.

J is TRBJ1-1 and V is TRBV19; TRBD1 agrees at 9 bases. Germline-derived CDR1 and CDR2 are LNHDA and SQIVND (reference sequence). The CDR3 consists of 16 residues. Losses at the gene ends were 9 bases for V and 0 bases for J; bases not matched to a gene: 11. The CDR3 DNA is TGTGCCAGCACCTCGGGACAGGGAACCGTGAACACTGAAGCTTTCTTT. Protein: CASTSGQGTVNTEAFF.

The rearrangement joins TRBV30 to TRBJ2-7; D is perhaps TRBD2 (7 bases). The ends were cut back, 0 bases at V and 5 bases at J, with 14 bases in the middle. Germline values: CDR1 GTSNPN, CDR2 SVGIG (reference sequence). The CDR3 runs 14 residues. In DNA, the CDR3 is TGTGCCTGGAGTGTAGGGGGGGTTGGGGACGAGCAGTACTTC. This translates into CAWSVGGVGDEQYF. Filled out from reference TRBV30 and TRBJ2-7, the complete variable domain reads SQTIHQWPATLVQPVGSPLSLECTVEGTSNPNLYWYRQAAGRGLQLLFYSVGIGQISSEVPQNLSASRPQDRQFILSSKKLLLSDSGFYLCAWSVGGVGDEQYFGPGTRLTVT.

The chain couples TRBV19 to TRBJ2-1; 9 bases line up with TRBD2. Trimming cost V 5 bases and J 4 bases; bases outside gene matches: 6. The CDR3 runs to 15 residues. CDR1 is LNHDA, CDR2 SQIVND, per germline (reference sequence). Written as DNA, the CDR3 is TGTGCCAGTAGTCCTAGCGGGGTTACTTACAATGAGCAGTTCTTC. Amino acid sequence: CASSPSGVTYNEQFF.

The rearrangement links TRBV29-1 to TRBJ2-2; 7 bases are a match to TRBD1. Per the germline V gene, CDR1 is SQVTM and CDR2 is ANQGSEA. The CDR3 runs 13 residues. V gave up 8 bases and J gave up 4 bases; unmatched junction bases: 7. The CDR3 DNA reads TGCAGCTACCGGGACAGTTTCACCGGGGAGCTGTTTTTT. Its translation: CSYRDSFTGELFF.

The chain recombines TRBV24-1 with TRBJ1-5; 9 nucleotides match TRBD1. The CDR3 totals 16 residues. The V and J ends lost 4 bases and 4 bases, in that order; junction bases with no gene match: 7. Looked up from germline, CDR1 is KGHDR and CDR2 is SFDVKD. For the CDR3, the DNA is TGTGCCACCAGTGACGCATCCGGGACAGGGAATCAGCCCCAGCATTTT. This translates into CATSDASGTGNQPQHF.

This clone was recorded a few times. Other DNA sequences in this specimen translate into the identical CDR3. V and J are TRBV7-9 and TRBJ1-6; D is unresolved. Trimming pared 2 bases from V and 7 bases from J, leaving 3 bases between. This CDR3 has 12 residues. Germline CDR1 is SEHNR and CDR2 is FQNEAQ (reference sequence). This CDR3 is CASSLQNSPLHF. In nucleotides, the CDR3 is TGTGCCAGCAGCTTACAGAATTCACCCCTCCACTTT.